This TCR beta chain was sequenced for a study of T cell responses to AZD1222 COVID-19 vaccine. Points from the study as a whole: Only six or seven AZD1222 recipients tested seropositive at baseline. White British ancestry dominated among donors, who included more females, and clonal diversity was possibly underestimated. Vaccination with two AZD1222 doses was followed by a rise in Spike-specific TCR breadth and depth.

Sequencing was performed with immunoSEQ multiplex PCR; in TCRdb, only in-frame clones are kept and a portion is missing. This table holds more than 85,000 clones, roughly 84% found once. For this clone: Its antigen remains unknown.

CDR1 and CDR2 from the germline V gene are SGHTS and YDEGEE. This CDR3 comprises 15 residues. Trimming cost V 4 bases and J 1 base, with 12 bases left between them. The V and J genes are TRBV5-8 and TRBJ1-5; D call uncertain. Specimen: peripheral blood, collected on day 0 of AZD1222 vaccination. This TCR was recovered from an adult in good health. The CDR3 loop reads CASSPRWASNQPQHF. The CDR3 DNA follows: TGTGCCAGCAGCCCCCGGTGGGCGAGCAATCAGCCCCAGCATTTT.